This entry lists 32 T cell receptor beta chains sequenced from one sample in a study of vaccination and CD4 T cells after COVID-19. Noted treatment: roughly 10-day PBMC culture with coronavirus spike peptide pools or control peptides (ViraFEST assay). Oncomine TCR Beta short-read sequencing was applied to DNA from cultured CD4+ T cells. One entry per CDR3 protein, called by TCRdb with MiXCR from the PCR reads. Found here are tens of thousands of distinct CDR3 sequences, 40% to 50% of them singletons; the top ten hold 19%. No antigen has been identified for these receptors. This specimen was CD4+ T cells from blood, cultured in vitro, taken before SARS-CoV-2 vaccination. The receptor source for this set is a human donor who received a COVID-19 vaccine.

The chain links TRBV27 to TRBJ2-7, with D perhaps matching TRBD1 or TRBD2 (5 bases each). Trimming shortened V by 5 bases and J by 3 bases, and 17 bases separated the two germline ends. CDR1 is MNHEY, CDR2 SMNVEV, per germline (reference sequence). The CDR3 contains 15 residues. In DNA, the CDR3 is TGTGCCAGCAGTCCACCCCCGGGACCTTTCTACGAGCAGTACTTC. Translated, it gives CASSPPPGPFYEQYF.

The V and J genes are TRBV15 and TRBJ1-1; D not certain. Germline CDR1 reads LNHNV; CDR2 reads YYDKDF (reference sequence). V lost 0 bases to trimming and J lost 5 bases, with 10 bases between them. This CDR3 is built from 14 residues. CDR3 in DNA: TGTGCCACCAGCAGAGATAGAAGGCGGACTGAAGCTTTCTTT. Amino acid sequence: CATSRDRRRTEAFF.

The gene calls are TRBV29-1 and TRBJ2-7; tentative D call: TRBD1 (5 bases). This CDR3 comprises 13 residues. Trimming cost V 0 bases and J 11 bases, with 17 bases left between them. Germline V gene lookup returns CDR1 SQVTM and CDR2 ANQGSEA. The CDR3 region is CSVEDVKGAREYF. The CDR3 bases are TGCAGCGTTGAAGATGTGAAAGGGGCCAGGGAGTACTTC.

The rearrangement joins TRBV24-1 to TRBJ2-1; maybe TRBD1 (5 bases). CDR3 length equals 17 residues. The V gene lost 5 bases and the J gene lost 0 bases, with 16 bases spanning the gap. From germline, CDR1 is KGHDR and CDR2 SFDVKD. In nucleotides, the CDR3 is TGTGCCACCAGTGGGTCAGGGTGGAGTAGCTCCTACAATGAGCAGTTCTTC. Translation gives CATSGSGWSSSYNEQFF.

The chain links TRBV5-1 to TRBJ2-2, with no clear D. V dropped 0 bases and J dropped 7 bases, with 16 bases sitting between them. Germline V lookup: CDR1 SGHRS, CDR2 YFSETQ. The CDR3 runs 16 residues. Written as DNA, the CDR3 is TGCGCCAGCAGCTTGGGTAGACCCCTATTCGACGGGGAGCTGTTTTTT. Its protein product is CASSLGRPLFDGELFF.

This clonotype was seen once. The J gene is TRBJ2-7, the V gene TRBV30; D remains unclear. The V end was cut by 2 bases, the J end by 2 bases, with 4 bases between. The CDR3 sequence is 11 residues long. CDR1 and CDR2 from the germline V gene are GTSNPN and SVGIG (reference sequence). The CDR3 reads CAWSSAYEQYF. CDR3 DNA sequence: TGTGCCTGGAGTTCTGCCTACGAGCAGTACTTC.

This CDR3 is CASSPLGGFQPQHF. CDR3 coding DNA: TGTGCCAGCAGCCCCCTTGGGGGGTTTCAGCCCCAGCATTTT. This rearrangement joins TRBV12-3 or TRBV12-4 to TRBJ1-5; weak D call: TRBD1 (5 bases). V lost 6 bases and J 6 bases, leaving 15 bases between the germline ends. The CDR3 loop spans 14 amino acids.

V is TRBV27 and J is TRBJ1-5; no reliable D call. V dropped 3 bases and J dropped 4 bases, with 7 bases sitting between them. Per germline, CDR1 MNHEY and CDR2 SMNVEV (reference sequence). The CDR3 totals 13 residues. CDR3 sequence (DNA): TGTGCCAGCAGTTTCGGTGGAAATCAGCCCCAGCATTTT. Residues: CASSFGGNQPQHF.

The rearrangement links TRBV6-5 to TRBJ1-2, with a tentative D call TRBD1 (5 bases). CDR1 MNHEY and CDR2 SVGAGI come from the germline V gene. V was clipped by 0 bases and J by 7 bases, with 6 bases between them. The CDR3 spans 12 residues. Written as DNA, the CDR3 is TGTGCCAGCAGTTACTCCGGGGGTGGCTACACCTTC. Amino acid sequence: CASSYSGGGYTF.

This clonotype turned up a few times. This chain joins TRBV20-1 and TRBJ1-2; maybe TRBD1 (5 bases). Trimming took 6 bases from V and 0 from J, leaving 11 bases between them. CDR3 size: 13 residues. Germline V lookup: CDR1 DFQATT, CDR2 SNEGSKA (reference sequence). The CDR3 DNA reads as TGCAGTGCCGGCAGGGATTCTAACTATGGCTACACCTTC. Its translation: CSAGRDSNYGYTF.

The DNA of the CDR3 is TGCAGTGCTAGACAGGGCCCGTTTGAGAGCGGCAATCAGCCCCAGCATTTT. It codes for CSARQGPFESGNQPQHF. The chain joins TRBV20-1 to TRBJ1-5; possible D gene TRBD1, 5 bases. The CDR3 totals 17 residues. Germline loops: CDR1 DFQATT, CDR2 SNEGSKA (reference sequence). Trimming took off 2 bases at V and 2 bases at J, with 19 bases between the two ends.

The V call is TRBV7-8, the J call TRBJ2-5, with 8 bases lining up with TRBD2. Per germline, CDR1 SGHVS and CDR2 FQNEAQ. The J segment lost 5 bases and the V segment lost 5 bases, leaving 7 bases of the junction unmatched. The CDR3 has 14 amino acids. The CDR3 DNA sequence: TGTGCCAGCAGCCTCGGGACTAGGGCCGAGACCCAGTACTTC. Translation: CASSLGTRAETQYF.

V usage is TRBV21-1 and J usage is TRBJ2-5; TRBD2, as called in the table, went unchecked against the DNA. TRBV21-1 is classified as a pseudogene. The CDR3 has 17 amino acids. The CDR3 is CASSKERGQREGKSQYF. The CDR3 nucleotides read TGTGCCAGCAGCAAAGAAAGAGGACAGCGCGAGGGGAAATCCCAGTACTTC.

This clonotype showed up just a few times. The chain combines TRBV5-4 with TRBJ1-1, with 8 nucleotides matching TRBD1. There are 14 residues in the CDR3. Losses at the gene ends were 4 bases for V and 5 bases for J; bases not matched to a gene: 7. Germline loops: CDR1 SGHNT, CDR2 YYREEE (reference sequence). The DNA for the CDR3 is TGTGCCAGCAGCCCGACAGGGGCGGGGACTGAAGCTTTCTTT. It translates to CASSPTGAGTEAFF. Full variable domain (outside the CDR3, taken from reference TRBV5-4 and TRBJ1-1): ETGVTQSPTHLIKTRGQQVTLRCSSQSGHNTVSWYQQALGQGPQFIFQYYREEENGRGNFPPRFSGLQFPNYSSELNVNALELDDSALYLCASSPTGAGTEAFFGQGTRLTVV.

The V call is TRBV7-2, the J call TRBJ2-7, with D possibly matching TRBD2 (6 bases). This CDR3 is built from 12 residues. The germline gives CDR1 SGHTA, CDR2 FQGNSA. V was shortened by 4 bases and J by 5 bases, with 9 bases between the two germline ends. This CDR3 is CASSSSGDEQYF. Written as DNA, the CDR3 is TGTGCCAGCAGCTCCTCGGGGGACGAGCAGTACTTC.

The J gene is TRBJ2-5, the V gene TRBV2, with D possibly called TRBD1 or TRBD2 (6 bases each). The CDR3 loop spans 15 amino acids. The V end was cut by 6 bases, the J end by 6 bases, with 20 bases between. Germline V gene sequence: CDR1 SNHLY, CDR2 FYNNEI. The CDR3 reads CASSPWGDTTKTQYF. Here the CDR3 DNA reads TGTGCCAGCAGCCCCTGGGGGGACACCACGAAGACCCAGTACTTC.

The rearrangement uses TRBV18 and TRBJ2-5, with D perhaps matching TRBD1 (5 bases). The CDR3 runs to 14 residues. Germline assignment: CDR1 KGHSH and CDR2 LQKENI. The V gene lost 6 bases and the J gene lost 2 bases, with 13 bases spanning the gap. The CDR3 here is CASSPSDIQETQYF. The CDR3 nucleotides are TGTGCCAGCTCCCCTTCGGACATTCAAGAGACCCAGTACTTC. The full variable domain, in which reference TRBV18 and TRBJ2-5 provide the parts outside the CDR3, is NAGVMQNPRHLVRRRGQEARLRCSPMKGHSHVYWYRQLPEEGLKFMVYLQKENIIDESGMPKERFSAEFPKEGPSILRIQQVVRGDSAAYFCASSPSDIQETQYFGPGTRLLVL.

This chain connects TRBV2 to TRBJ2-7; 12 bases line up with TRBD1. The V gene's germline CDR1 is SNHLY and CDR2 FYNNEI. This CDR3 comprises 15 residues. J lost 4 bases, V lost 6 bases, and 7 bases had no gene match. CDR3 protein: CASRPGTGGGYEQYF. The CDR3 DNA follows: TGTGCCAGCAGACCCGGGACAGGGGGCGGGTACGAGCAGTACTTC.

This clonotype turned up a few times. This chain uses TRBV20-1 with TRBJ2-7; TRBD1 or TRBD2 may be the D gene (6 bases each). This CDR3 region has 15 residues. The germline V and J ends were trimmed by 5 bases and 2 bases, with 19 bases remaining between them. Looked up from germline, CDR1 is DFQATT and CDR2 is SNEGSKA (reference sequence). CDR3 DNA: TGCAGTGCTCTAGGAGCAATGGGGGGCCCCTACGAGCAGTACTTC. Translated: CSALGAMGGPYEQYF.

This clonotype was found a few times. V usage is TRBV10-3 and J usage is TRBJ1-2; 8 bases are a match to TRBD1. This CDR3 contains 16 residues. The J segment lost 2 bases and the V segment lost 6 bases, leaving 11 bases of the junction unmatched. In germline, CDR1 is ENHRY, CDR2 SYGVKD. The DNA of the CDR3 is TGTGCCATCAGCGCGACCGGGACAGGAGGAAACTATGGCTACACCTTC. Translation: CAISATGTGGNYGYTF.

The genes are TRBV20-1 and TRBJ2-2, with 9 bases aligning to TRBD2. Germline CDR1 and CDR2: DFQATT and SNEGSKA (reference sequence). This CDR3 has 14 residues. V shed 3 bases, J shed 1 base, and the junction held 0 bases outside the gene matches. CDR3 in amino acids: CSASSGGNTGELFF. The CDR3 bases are TGCAGTGCTAGTAGCGGGGGGAACACCGGGGAGCTGTTTTTT.

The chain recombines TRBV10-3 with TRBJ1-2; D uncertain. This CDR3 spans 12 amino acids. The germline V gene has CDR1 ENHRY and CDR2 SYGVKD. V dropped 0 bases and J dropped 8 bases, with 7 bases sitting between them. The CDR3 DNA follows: TGTGCCATCAGTGAGTCGAGCGGGGGCTACACCTTC. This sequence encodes CAISESSGGYTF.

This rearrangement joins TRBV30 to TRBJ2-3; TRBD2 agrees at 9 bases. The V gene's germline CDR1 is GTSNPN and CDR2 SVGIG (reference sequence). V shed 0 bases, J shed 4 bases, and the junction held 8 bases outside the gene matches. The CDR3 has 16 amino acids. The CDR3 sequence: CAWSVEVSGGADTQYF. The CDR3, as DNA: TGTGCCTGGAGTGTCGAGGTTAGCGGGGGTGCAGATACGCAGTATTTT.

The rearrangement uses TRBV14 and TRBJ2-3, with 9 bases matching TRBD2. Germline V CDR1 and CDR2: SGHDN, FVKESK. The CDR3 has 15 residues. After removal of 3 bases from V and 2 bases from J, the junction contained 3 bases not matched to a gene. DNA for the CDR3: TGTGCCAGCAGCCACCTAGCGGGGACCACAGATACGCAGTATTTT. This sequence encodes CASSHLAGTTDTQYF.

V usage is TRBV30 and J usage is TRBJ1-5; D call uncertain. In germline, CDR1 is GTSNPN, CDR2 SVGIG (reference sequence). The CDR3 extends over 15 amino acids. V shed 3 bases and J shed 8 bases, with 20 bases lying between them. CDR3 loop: CAWSPWTGSGKPQHF. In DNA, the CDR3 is TGTGCCTGGAGCCCCTGGACGGGGTCAGGAAAGCCCCAGCATTTT.

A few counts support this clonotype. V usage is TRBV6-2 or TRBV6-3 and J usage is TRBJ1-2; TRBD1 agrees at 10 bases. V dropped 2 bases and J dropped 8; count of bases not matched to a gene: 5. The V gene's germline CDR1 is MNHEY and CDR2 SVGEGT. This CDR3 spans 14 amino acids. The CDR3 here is CASSYRDRGDGYTF. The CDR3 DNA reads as TGTGCCAGCAGTTACCGGGACAGGGGAGACGGCTACACCTTC.

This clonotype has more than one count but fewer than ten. This CDR3 is CASSLRGGQRSNTEAFF. CDR3 coding DNA: TGTGCCAGCAGCCTCAGGGGGGGGCAGAGATCGAACACTGAAGCTTTCTTT. The chain joins TRBV7-9 to TRBJ1-1; TRBD1 aligns across 7 bases. CDR3 length equals 17 residues. Germline V CDR1 and CDR2: SEHNR, FQNEAQ (reference sequence). V trimming: 5 bases; J trimming: 1 base; junction bases outside the gene matches: 13.

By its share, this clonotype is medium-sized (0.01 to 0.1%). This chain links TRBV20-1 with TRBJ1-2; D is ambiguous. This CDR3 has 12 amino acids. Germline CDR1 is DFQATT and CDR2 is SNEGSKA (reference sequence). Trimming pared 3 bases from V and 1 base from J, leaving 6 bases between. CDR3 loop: CSASKNNYGYTF. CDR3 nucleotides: TGCAGTGCTAGTAAGAATAACTATGGCTACACCTTC.

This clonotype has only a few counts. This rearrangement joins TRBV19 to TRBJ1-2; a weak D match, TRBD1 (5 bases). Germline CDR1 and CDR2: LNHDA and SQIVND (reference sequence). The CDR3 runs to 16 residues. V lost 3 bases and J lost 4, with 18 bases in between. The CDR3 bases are TGTGCCAGTAGTATTCCCTTGGGGGGGACCACCTATGGCTACACCTTC. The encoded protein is CASSIPLGGTTYGYTF.

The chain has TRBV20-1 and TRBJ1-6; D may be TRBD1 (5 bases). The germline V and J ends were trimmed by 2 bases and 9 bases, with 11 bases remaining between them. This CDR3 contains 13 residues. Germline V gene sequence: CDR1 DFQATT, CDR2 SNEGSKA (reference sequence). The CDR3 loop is CSARIRGGSPLHF. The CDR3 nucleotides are TGCAGTGCTAGAATAAGGGGAGGTTCACCCCTCCACTTT.

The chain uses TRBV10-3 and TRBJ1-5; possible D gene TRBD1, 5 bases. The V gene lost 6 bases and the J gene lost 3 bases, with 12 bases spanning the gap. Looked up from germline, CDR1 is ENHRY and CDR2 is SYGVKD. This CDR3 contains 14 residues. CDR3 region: CAISGHDTNQPQHF. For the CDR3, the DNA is TGTGCCATCAGCGGACACGATACCAATCAGCCCCAGCATTTT.

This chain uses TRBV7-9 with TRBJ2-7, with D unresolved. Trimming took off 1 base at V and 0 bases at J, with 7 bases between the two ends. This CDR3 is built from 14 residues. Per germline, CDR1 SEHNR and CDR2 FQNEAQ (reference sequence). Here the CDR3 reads CASSLGQASYEQYF. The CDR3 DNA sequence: TGTGCCAGCAGCTTAGGGCAGGCCTCCTACGAGCAGTACTTC.